The 26 T cell receptor beta chains below were found in one sample sequenced in a study. Treg sorting used a CD4+CD25+CD127-/low gate. Each CDR3 protein is one row after TCRdb ran MiXCR on the 5' RACE reads. The sample includes over 45,000 distinct CDR3 sequences, about 28% of them seen just once. Sequenced: tumor-infiltrating Tregs sorted from the breast tumor. These receptors came from a female donor with breast cancer.

The J gene is TRBJ2-7, the V gene TRBV9; TRBD2 aligns across 13 bases. V lost 3 bases to trimming and J lost 5 bases; unmatched junction nucleotides: 8. CDR1 SGDLS and CDR2 YYNGEE come from the germline V gene. The CDR3 extends over 16 amino acids. CDR3 sequence: CASSAGLAGVLHEQYF. The CDR3 DNA reads TGTGCCAGCAGCGCCGGACTAGCGGGGGTCCTCCACGAGCAGTACTTC.

The rearrangement uses TRBV27 and TRBJ2-6; D not resolved. This CDR3 comprises 16 residues. Trimming stripped 6 bases from V and 2 bases from J, with 14 bases between. CDR1 is MNHEY and CDR2 is SMNVEV in the germline V gene (reference sequence). CDR3 in amino acids: CASRLTALPGANVLTF. CDR3 DNA sequence: TGTGCCAGCAGGTTGACGGCACTGCCTGGGGCCAACGTCCTGACTTTC.

In this sample, this clonotype turned up many times. CDR3 amino acids: CASSPLTSGSGKTQYF. CDR3 DNA sequence: TGTGCCAGCAGTCCCCTGACTAGCGGGAGCGGCAAGACCCAGTACTTC. This rearrangement joins TRBV27 to TRBJ2-5; 12 bases are a match to TRBD2. This CDR3 spans 16 amino acids. In germline, CDR1 is MNHEY, CDR2 SMNVEV (reference sequence). With V trimmed by 5 bases and J by 6 bases, 10 bases remained unmatched.

The chain recombines TRBV5-1 with TRBJ2-1; D gene ambiguous. Trimming removed 4 bases at V and 0 bases at J, with 11 bases between. The CDR3 spans 15 residues. Germline V gives CDR1 SGHRS, CDR2 YFSETQ. CDR3 in amino acids: CASSLSGPSYNEQFF. DNA of the CDR3: TGCGCCAGCAGCCTCTCCGGGCCCTCCTACAATGAGCAGTTCTTC.

The V gene is TRBV24-1, the J gene TRBJ2-1, with D possibly matching TRBD2 (6 bases). The CDR3 sequence is 14 residues long. V gave up 5 bases and J gave up 5 bases, with 12 bases separating them. CDR1 is KGHDR and CDR2 is SFDVKD in the germline V gene. CDR3 region: CATSAGSLNNEQFF. The CDR3 nucleotides are TGTGCCACCAGTGCCGGGAGTTTAAACAATGAGCAGTTCTTC.

This clonotype was counted ten times or more. The V gene is TRBV20-1, the J gene TRBJ2-7; no clear D. The CDR3 is made up of 16 amino acids. Deletions cut 1 base from V and 0 bases from J, with 16 bases between. The germline CDR1 and CDR2 sequences are DFQATT and SNEGSKA (reference sequence). CDR3: CSARVSRLTRSYEQYF. For the CDR3, the DNA is TGCAGTGCTAGAGTAAGTCGACTTACACGCTCCTACGAGCAGTACTTC.

This clonotype has more than one count but fewer than ten. The V gene is TRBV29-1, the J gene TRBJ2-3; the D gene could be TRBD1 or TRBD2 (5 bases each). The germline V gene has CDR1 SQVTM and CDR2 ANQGSEA. The CDR3 has 15 residues. Trimming left V 4 bases short and J 5 bases short, with 19 bases between. The CDR3 loop is CSVVLGESWLDTQYF. Written as DNA, the CDR3 is TGCAGCGTTGTTCTGGGGGAGAGCTGGTTAGATACGCAGTATTTT.

As regards this clonotype: This may be a read error: a much more frequent sequence differs by one nucleotide. This sequence joins TRBV7-8 and TRBJ2-2, with D possibly TRBD2 on 6 matching bases. Germline loops: CDR1 SGHVS, CDR2 FQNEAQ. Trimming took 1 base from V and 5 from J, leaving 20 bases between them. This CDR3 region has 18 residues. CDR3 in amino acids: CASSLVVAEGLSTGELFF. The CDR3 DNA follows: TGTGCCAGCAGCTTAGTGGTAGCGGAGGGGTTGTCGACCGGGGAGCTGTTTTTT.

The rearrangement joins TRBV7-6 to TRBJ2-2, with TRBD1 as a possible D gene (6 bases). The CDR3 contains 15 residues. From germline, CDR1 is SGHVS and CDR2 FNYEAQ. V was pared by 7 bases and J by 4 bases, with 16 bases between. The CDR3 is CASIKGVQGTGELFF. In DNA form, the CDR3 reads TGTGCCAGCATCAAGGGGGTTCAGGGCACCGGGGAGCTGTTTTTT.

This sequence joins TRBV6-2 or TRBV6-3 and TRBJ2-1; TRBD2 aligns across 8 bases. The germline V gene has CDR1 MNHEY and CDR2 SVGEGT. The CDR3 is made up of 16 amino acids. The J segment lost 4 bases and the V segment lost 5 bases, leaving 10 bases of the junction unmatched. CDR3 sequence (DNA): TGTGCCAGCAGTACTATCAGCGGGGGCTTTTACAATGAGCAGTTCTTC. Residues: CASSTISGGFYNEQFF.

The chain links TRBV4-1 to TRBJ2-1; tentatively, D is TRBD2 (5 bases). The CDR3 consists of 16 residues. From germline, CDR1 is MGHRA and CDR2 YSYEKL. Trimming pared 0 bases from V and 6 bases from J, leaving 15 bases between. This chain's CDR3 is CASSQDRASRGNEQFF. Here the CDR3 DNA reads TGCGCCAGCAGCCAAGACCGGGCTAGCCGCGGCAATGAGCAGTTCTTC.

The V call is TRBV5-1, the J call TRBJ1-1; TRBD1 aligns across 7 bases. The CDR3 has 14 amino acids. Unmatched junction bases numbered 4, after V lost 4 bases and J lost 1 base. Germline V gene sequence: CDR1 SGHRS, CDR2 YFSETQ. The CDR3 spells CASSRSGGNTEAFF. The CDR3 bases are TGCGCCAGCAGCCGTTCAGGGGGGAACACTGAAGCTTTCTTT.

This clonotype was detected a few times. This rearrangement joins TRBV12-3 or TRBV12-4 to TRBJ1-1, with 7 bases lining up with TRBD1. Germline trimming cut 6 bases from V and 7 bases from J; bases unmatched to any gene: 20. This CDR3 is built from 17 residues. The DNA of the CDR3 is TGTGCCAGCAGGTCGAGACCGCGACAGGGTTTAAAGGGTGAAGCTTTCTTT. Translated: CASRSRPRQGLKGEAFF.

This clonotype was recorded a few times. The CDR3 is CASSPGDRKQYF. Written as DNA, the CDR3 is TGTGCCAGCAGTCCTGGGGACAGAAAACAGTATTTT. This chain joins TRBV6-6 and TRBJ2-3, with 7 bases matching TRBD1. After removal of 5 bases from V and 12 bases from J, the junction contained 8 bases not matched to a gene. Germline V gives CDR1 MNHNY, CDR2 SVGAGI (reference sequence). CDR3 length equals 12 residues.

At least ten counts were recorded for this clonotype. The chain's CDR3 is CATRLTTSSYEQYF. DNA for the CDR3: TGTGCCACCAGGCTAACGACTAGCTCCTACGAGCAGTACTTC. This rearrangement joins TRBV6-2 or TRBV6-3 to TRBJ2-7, with D possibly TRBD2 on 6 matching bases. Germline V gene data show CDR1 as MNHEY and CDR2 as SVGEGT. Between the trimmed V and J ends, which lost 10 bases and 0 bases, there was a span of 16 bases. The CDR3 runs 14 residues.

This clonotype was recorded many times. The V call is TRBV12-3 or TRBV12-4, the J call TRBJ2-5; D is undetermined. The CDR3 is 13 residues long. V gave up 2 bases and J gave up 3 bases, with 7 bases separating them. The CDR3 sequence is CASSLNREETQYF. DNA of the CDR3: TGTGCCAGCAGTTTAAATCGGGAAGAGACCCAGTACTTC.

The chain carries TRBV12-3 or TRBV12-4 and TRBJ1-2; the D is unclear. This CDR3 has 14 amino acids. V lost 5 bases, J lost 4 bases, and 14 bases lay in between. CDR3 coding DNA: TGTGCCAGCAGTATTAAACCGGGCGTCTATGGCTACACCTTC. Its translation: CASSIKPGVYGYTF.

The J gene is TRBJ2-7, the V gene TRBV6-5; TRBD1 matches 10 bases. The CDR3 loop spans 16 amino acids. Germline V gives CDR1 MNHEY, CDR2 SVGAGI. J was trimmed by 6 bases and V by 10 bases; bases with no gene match: 18. CDR3 residues: CATTDRPGQGKGEQYF. DNA for the CDR3: TGTGCCACGACCGACCGACCGGGACAGGGGAAGGGCGAGCAGTACTTC.

This clonotype was seen repeatedly, ten times or more. V is TRBV4-3 and J is TRBJ1-5, with TRBD1 matching over 7 bases. J gave up 4 bases and V 1 base, and 1 base lay outside the gene matches. In germline, CDR1 is LGHNA, CDR2 YSLEER. The CDR3 totals 14 residues. CDR3 bases: TGCGCCAGCAGCCAAGTGACAGGGAATCAGCCCCAGCATTTT. As protein: CASSQVTGNQPQHF.

The chain joins TRBV4-2 to TRBJ1-2; D is possibly TRBD1 (6 bases). The CDR3 is made up of 14 amino acids. V lost 1 base to trimming and J lost 3 bases, with 9 bases between them. From germline, CDR1 is LGHNA and CDR2 YNFKEQ. CDR3 residues: CASSQVAGDYGYTF. CDR3 nucleotide sequence: TGTGCCAGCAGCCAAGTGGCAGGGGACTATGGCTACACCTTC.

To note about this clonotype: This may be a read error, as it is one base from a much larger clone. The chain recombines TRBV5-1 with TRBJ2-4; 13 bases line up with TRBD2. The CDR3 is made up of 16 amino acids. With 7 bases clipped from V and 3 bases from J, the junction kept 7 bases outside the gene matches. The V gene's germline CDR1 is SGHRS and CDR2 YFSETQ. For the CDR3, the DNA is TGCGCCAGCGGCGTCGGACTAGCGGGAGTCAAAAACATTCAGTACTTC. Its translation: CASGVGLAGVKNIQYF.

This chain uses TRBV20-1 with TRBJ1-2; possible D gene TRBD1, 5 bases. V lost 0 bases, J lost 4 bases, and 18 bases lay in between. The germline V gene encodes CDR1 DFQATT and CDR2 SNEGSKA (reference sequence). The CDR3 loop spans 16 amino acids. The DNA of the CDR3 is TGCAGTGCTAGAGATCCGTTGGCAGGGACGACCTATGGCTACACCTTC. Translating gives CSARDPLAGTTYGYTF.

In its sample, this clonotype was seen many times. The rearrangement uses TRBV6-5 and TRBJ2-3, with D perhaps TRBD2 (6 bases). The CDR3 contains 16 residues. V was pared by 4 bases and J by 4 bases, with 18 bases between. Looked up from germline, CDR1 is MNHEY and CDR2 is SVGAGI. The CDR3 bases are TGTGCCAGCAGTTCACATATGGTGGGAGGCCCAGATACGCAGTATTTT. Translated: CASSSHMVGGPDTQYF.

V and J are TRBV9 and TRBJ2-1; D uncertain. CDR1 and CDR2 (germline): SGDLS, YYNGEE. The CDR3 covers 11 residues. The ends were cut back, 3 bases at V and 8 bases at J, with 6 bases in the middle. This CDR3 reads CASSAEYEQFF. In DNA form, the CDR3 reads TGTGCCAGCAGCGCCGAGTATGAGCAGTTCTTC.

There are a few counts of this clonotype. The gene calls are TRBV20-1 and TRBJ2-1, with 9 bases fitting TRBD1. The CDR3 covers 14 residues. CDR1 and CDR2 (germline): DFQATT, SNEGSKA (reference sequence). Trimming cost V 4 bases and J 4 bases; bases outside gene matches: 5. In DNA form, the CDR3 reads TGCAGTGCTATTGGACAGGGGAATTACAATGAGCAGTTCTTC. This gives the protein CSAIGQGNYNEQFF.

This clonotype appeared a few times. The rearrangement links TRBV9 to TRBJ2-2, with D possibly matching TRBD2 (6 bases). CDR1 is SGDLS, CDR2 YYNGEE, per germline. V gave up 0 bases and J gave up 3 bases, with 15 bases separating them. There are 17 residues in the CDR3. The CDR3 here is CASSVDAGGRYTGELFF. The DNA for the CDR3 is TGTGCCAGCAGCGTAGACGCCGGAGGGAGGTACACCGGGGAGCTGTTTTTT. Full variable domain (rest looked up from reference TRBV9 and TRBJ2-2): DSGVTQTPKHLITATGQRVTLRCSPRSGDLSVYWYQQSLDQGLQFLIQYYNGEERAKGNILERFSAQQFPDLHSELNLSSLELGDSALYFCASSVDAGGRYTGELFFGEGSRLTVL.